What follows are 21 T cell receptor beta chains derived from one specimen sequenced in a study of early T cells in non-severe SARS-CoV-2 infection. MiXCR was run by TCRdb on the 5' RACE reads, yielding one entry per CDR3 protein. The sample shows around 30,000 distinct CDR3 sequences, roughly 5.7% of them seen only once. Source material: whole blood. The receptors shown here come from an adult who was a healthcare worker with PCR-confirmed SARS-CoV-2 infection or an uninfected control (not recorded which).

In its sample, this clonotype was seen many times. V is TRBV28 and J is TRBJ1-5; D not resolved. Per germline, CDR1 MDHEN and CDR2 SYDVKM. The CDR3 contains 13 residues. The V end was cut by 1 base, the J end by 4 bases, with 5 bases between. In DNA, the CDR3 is TGTGCCAGCAGTTTATCCGGAAATCAGCCCCAGCATTTT. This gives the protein CASSLSGNQPQHF.

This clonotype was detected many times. The DNA of the CDR3 is TGCGCCAGCAGCAGAGTAGAAGCTAGCACAGATACGCAGTATTTT. Its protein is CASSRVEASTDTQYF. The chain employs TRBV5-1 and TRBJ2-3; D is ambiguous. The V end was cut by 4 bases, the J end by 0 bases, with 12 bases between. This CDR3 spans 15 amino acids. Germline CDR1 reads SGHRS; CDR2 reads YFSETQ.

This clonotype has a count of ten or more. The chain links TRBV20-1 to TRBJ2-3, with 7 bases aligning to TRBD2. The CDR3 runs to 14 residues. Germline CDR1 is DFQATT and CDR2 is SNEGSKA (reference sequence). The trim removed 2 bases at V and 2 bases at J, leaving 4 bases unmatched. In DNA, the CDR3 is TGCAGTGCTAGACTAGCGGCTGTCACAGATACGCAGTATTTT. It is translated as CSARLAAVTDTQYF.

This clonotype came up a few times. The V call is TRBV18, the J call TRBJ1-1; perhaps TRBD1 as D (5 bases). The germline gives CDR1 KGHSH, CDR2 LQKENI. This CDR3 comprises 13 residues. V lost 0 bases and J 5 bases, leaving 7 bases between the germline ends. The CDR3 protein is CASSPPTETEAFF. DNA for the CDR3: TGTGCCAGCTCACCACCGACAGAAACTGAAGCTTTCTTT.

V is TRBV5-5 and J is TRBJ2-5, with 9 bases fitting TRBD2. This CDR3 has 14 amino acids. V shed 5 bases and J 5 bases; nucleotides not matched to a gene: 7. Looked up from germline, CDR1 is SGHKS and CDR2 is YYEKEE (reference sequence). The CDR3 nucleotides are TGTGCCAGCAGTCGAGCGGGGGGCATCGAGACCCAGTACTTC. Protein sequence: CASSRAGGIETQYF.

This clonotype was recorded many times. CDR3 nucleotide sequence: TGTGCCAGCCTACCATTAGGAGGGGGCAATCAGCCCCAGCATTTT. It yields the protein CASLPLGGGNQPQHF. V and J are TRBV2 and TRBJ1-5; D is possibly TRBD1 (5 bases). Germline CDR1 and CDR2: SNHLY and FYNNEI. Trimming stripped 8 bases from V and 2 bases from J, with 16 bases between. This CDR3 is 15 amino acids long.

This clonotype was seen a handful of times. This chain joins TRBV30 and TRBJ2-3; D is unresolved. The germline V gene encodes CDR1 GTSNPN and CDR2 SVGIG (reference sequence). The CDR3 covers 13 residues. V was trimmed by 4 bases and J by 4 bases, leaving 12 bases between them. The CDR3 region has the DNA TGTGCCTGGAAATTAACTGGGGCAGATACGCAGTATTTT. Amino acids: CAWKLTGADTQYF.

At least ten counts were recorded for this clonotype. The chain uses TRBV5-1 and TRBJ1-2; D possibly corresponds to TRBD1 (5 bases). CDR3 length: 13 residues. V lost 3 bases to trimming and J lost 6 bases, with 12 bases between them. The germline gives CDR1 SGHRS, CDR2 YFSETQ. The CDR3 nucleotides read TGCGCCAGCAGCTCCAGGGTGGAGGATGGCTACACCTTC. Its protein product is CASSSRVEDGYTF.

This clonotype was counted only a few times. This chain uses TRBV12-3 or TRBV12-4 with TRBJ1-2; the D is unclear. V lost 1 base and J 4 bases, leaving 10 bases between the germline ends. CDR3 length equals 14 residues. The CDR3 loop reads CASSLDGRGYGYTF. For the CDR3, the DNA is TGTGCCAGCAGTTTAGACGGACGCGGCTATGGCTACACCTTC.

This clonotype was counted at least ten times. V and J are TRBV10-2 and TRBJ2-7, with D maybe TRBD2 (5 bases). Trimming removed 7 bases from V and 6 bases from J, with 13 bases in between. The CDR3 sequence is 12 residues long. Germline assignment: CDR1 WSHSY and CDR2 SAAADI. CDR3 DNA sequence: TGCGCCAGCACCGGACTCCTCTCCGAGCAGTACTTC. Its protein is CASTGLLSEQYF.

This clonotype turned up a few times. The CDR3 DNA is TGCGCCAGCAGCCAAGATGGGGCAGCCCCACTCTATGGCTACACCTTC. Amino acid sequence: CASSQDGAAPLYGYTF. The chain carries TRBV4-3 and TRBJ1-2; TRBD1 is a possible D gene (5 bases). The CDR3 totals 16 residues. Trimming removed 0 bases from V and 4 bases from J, with 15 bases in between. Per germline, CDR1 LGHNA and CDR2 YSLEER.

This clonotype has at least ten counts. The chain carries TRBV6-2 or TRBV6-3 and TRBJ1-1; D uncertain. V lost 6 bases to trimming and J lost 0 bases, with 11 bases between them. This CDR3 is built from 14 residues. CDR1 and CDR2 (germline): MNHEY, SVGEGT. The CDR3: CASRAYLMNTEAFF. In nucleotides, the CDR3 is TGTGCCAGCAGGGCTTACCTCATGAACACTGAAGCTTTCTTT.

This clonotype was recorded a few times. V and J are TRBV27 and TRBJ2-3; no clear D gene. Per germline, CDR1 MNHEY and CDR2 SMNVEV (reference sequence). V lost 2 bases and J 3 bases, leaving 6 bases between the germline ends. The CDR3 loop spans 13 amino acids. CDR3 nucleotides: TGTGCCAGCAGTTTAGCTCTAACAGATACGCAGTATTTT. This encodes CASSLALTDTQYF.

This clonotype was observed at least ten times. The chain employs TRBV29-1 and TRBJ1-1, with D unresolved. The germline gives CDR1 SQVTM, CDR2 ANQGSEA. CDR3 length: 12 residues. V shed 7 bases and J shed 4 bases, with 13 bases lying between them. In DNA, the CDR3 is TGCAGCGCCCGTGACGAGATCACTGAAGCTTTCTTT. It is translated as CSARDEITEAFF. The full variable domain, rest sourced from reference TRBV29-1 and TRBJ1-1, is SAVISQKPSRDICQRGTSLTIQCQVDSQVTMMFWYRQQPGQSLTLIATANQGSEATYESGFVIDKFPISRPNLTFSTLTVSNMSPEDSSIYLCSARDEITEAFFGQGTRLTVV.

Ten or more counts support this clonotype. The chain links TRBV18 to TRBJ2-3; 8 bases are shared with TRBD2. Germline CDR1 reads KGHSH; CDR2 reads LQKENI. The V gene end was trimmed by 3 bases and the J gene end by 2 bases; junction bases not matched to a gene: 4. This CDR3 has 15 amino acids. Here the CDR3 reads CASSPSGGTTDTQYF. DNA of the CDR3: TGTGCCAGCTCACCCAGCGGGGGAACCACAGATACGCAGTATTTT. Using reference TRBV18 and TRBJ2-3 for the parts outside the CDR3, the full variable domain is NAGVMQNPRHLVRRRGQEARLRCSPMKGHSHVYWYRQLPEEGLKFMVYLQKENIIDESGMPKERFSAEFPKEGPSILRIQQVVRGDSAAYFCASSPSGGTTDTQYFGPGTRLTVL.

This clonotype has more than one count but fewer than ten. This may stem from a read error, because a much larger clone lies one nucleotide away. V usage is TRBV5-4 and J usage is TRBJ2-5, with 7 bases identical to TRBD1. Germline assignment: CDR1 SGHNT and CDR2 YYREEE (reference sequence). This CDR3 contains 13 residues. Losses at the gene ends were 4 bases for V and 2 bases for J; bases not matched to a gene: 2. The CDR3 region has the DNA TGTGCCAGCAGCGGGGGACAGCAAGAGACCCAGTACTTC. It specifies CASSGGQQETQYF. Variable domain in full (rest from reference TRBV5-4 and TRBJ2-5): ETGVTQSPTHLIKTRGQQVTLRCSSQSGHNTVSWYQQALGQGPQFIFQYYREEENGRGNFPPRFSGLQFPNYSSELNVNALELDDSALYLCASSGGQQETQYFGPGTRLLVL.

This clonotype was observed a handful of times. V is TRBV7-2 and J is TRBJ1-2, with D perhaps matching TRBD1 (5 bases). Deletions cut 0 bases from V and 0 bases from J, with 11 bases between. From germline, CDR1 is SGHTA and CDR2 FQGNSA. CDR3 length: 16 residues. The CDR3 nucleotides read TGTGCCAGCAGCTTAGCGTGGGACTACGCTAACTATGGCTACACCTTC. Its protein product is CASSLAWDYANYGYTF.

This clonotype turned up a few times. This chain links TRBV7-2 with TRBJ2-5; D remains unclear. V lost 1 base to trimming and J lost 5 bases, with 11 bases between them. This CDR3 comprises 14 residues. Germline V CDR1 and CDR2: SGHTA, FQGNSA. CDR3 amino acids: CASSLGLVGETQYF. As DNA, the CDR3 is TGTGCCAGCAGCTTAGGGCTAGTCGGGGAGACCCAGTACTTC.

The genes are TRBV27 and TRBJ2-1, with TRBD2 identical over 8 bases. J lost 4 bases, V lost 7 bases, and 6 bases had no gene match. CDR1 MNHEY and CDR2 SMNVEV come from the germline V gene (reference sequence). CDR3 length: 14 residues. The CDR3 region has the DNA TGTGCCAGCAATCTAGCGGGTAATTACAATGAGCAGTTCTTC. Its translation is CASNLAGNYNEQFF.

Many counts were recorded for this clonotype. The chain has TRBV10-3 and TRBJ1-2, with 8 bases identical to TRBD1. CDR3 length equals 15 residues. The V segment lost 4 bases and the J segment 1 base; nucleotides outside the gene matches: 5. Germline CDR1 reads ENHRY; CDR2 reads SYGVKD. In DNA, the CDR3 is TGTGCCATCAGTGGTGAGGACAGGGTTAACTATGGCTACACCTTC. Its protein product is CAISGEDRVNYGYTF.

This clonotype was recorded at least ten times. DNA of the CDR3: TGTGCCAGCAGCCCAGTAGGACTAGCGGGGGGGAAACTACACAATGAGCAGTTCTTC. Its protein is CASSPVGLAGGKLHNEQFF. The chain employs TRBV7-2 and TRBJ2-1; 15 bases are a match to TRBD2. The CDR3 runs 19 residues. V lost 5 bases and J lost 5; bases outside the gene matches: 13. Germline lookup yields CDR1 SGHTA and CDR2 FQGNSA.